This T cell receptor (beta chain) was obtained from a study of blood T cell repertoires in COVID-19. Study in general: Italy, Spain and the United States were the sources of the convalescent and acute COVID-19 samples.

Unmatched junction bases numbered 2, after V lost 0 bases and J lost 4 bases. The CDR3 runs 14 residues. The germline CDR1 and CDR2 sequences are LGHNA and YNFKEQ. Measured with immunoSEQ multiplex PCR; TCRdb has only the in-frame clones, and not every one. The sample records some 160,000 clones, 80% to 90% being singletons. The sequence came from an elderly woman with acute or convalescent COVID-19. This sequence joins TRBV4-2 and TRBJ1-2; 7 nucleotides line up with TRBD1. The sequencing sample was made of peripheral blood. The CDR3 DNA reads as TGTGCCAGCAGCCAAGAGCCAGGGGGCTATGGCTACACCTTC. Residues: CASSQEPGGYGYTF.